The 17 T cell receptor beta chains below all came from one sample that was sequenced in a study of T cell responses to AZD1222 COVID-19 vaccine. Only in-frame clones appear in the TCRdb table, and some are missing; sequencing was by immunoSEQ multiplex PCR. The sample records about 120,000 clones, about 85% being singletons. Sample: peripheral blood, taken on day 0 of AZD1222 vaccination. The receptor source for this set is an adult in good health.

This chain joins TRBV5-1 and TRBJ2-7; D possibly corresponds to TRBD2 (5 bases). Trimming removed 0 bases from V and 4 bases from J, with 8 bases in between. Germline V gives CDR1 SGHRS, CDR2 YFSETQ. CDR3 size: 13 residues. CDR3 loop: CASSLAGVYEQYF. The CDR3 nucleotides are TGCGCCAGCAGCTTGGCCGGGGTATACGAGCAGTACTTC. The variable domain in full, with the rest retrieved from reference TRBV5-1 and TRBJ2-7, is KAGVTQTPRYLIKTRGQQVTLSCSPISGHRSVSWYQQTPGQGLQFLFEYFSETQRNKGNFPGRFSGRQFSNSRSEMNVSTLELGDSALYLCASSLAGVYEQYFGPGTRLTVT.

This clone was picked up a small number of times. The chain links TRBV29-1 to TRBJ2-7; D is unclear. Trimming stripped 7 bases from V and 6 bases from J, with 13 bases between. This CDR3 is 11 amino acids long. CDR1 is SQVTM and CDR2 is ANQGSEA in the germline V gene. This CDR3 reads CSAPWPGEQYF. CDR3 bases: TGCAGCGCCCCGTGGCCGGGCGAGCAGTACTTC.

The chain couples TRBV5-1 to TRBJ2-7; possibly TRBD2 for D (5 bases). The germline V gene encodes CDR1 SGHRS and CDR2 YFSETQ. The V end lost 2 bases, the J end lost 0 bases, and 9 bases lay between the germline ends. This CDR3 is 14 amino acids long. CDR3 residues: CASSFTGFSYEQYF. The DNA of the CDR3 is TGCGCCAGCAGCTTCACGGGGTTCTCCTACGAGCAGTACTTC.

This clone showed up just a few times. This sequence joins TRBV28 and TRBJ1-6; 7 bases are shared with TRBD1. V lost 6 bases and J lost 10; bases outside the gene matches: 6. The germline gives CDR1 MDHEN, CDR2 SYDVKM. The CDR3 is 13 residues long. CDR3 nucleotides: TGTGCCAGCAGCCCCAGGGGGGGGTCACCCCTCCACTTT. Amino acids: CASSPRGGSPLHF.

The genes are TRBV27 and TRBJ1-6; TRBD1 aligns across 8 bases. J gave up 6 bases and V 6 bases, and 7 bases lay outside the gene matches. Looked up from germline, CDR1 is MNHEY and CDR2 is SMNVEV (reference sequence). The CDR3 contains 15 residues. CDR3 sequence reads: CASSPGTGLNSPLHF. For the CDR3, the DNA is TGTGCCAGCAGCCCCGGGACAGGCCTTAATTCACCCCTCCACTTT.

This chain's CDR3 is CASSRRDFQTYEQYF. The CDR3 region has the DNA TGTGCCAGCAGCAGAAGGGACTTCCAGACCTACGAGCAGTACTTC. The chain recombines TRBV5-4 with TRBJ2-7; D is perhaps TRBD2 (6 bases). Trimming removed 4 bases from V and 2 bases from J, with 16 bases in between. The CDR3 is 15 amino acids. Germline-derived CDR1 and CDR2 are SGHNT and YYREEE (reference sequence).

The chain has TRBV28 and TRBJ1-6; D uncertain. Germline V lookup: CDR1 MDHEN, CDR2 SYDVKM. V was pared by 4 bases and J by 8 bases, with 6 bases between. CDR3 length equals 12 residues. CDR3: CASSSSYSPLHF. The CDR3 coding sequence is TGTGCCAGCAGTTCCTCCTATTCACCCCTCCACTTT.

This chain connects TRBV2 to TRBJ2-5; D is ambiguous. V dropped 4 bases and J dropped 2 bases, with 2 bases sitting between them. The CDR3 loop spans 11 amino acids. Germline V gene data show CDR1 as SNHLY and CDR2 as FYNNEI. The CDR3 DNA is TGTGCCAGCAGTGGACAAGAGACCCAGTACTTC. Its protein is CASSGQETQYF.

The V gene is TRBV3-1 (or the pseudogene TRBV3-2), the J gene TRBJ2-7; D may be TRBD2 (6 bases). V lost 1 base and J lost 3, with 7 bases in between. Looked up from germline, CDR1 is LGHDT and CDR2 is YNNKEL (reference sequence). There are 13 residues in the CDR3. The CDR3 coding sequence is TGTGCCAGCAGCCAAGCCGGGGGCTACGAGCAGTACTTC. Amino acids: CASSQAGGYEQYF.

The chain has TRBV5-6 and TRBJ2-7; D is undetermined. Germline V gives CDR1 SGHDT, CDR2 YYEEEE. The CDR3 spans 12 residues. V was trimmed by 1 base and J by 5 bases, leaving 7 bases between them. The CDR3 nucleotides are TGTGCCAGCAGCTTGATTGGGGACGAGCAGTACTTC. It translates to CASSLIGDEQYF.

CDR3 sequence reads: CASSLGGGQSGYTF. DNA of the CDR3: TGCGCCAGCAGCTTGGGAGGGGGACAGAGTGGCTACACCTTC. V and J are TRBV5-1 and TRBJ1-2, with 7 bases matching TRBD1. Germline V CDR1 and CDR2: SGHRS, YFSETQ. The CDR3 runs to 14 residues. The V segment lost 0 bases and the J segment 7 bases; nucleotides outside the gene matches: 6.

The chain combines TRBV6-5 with TRBJ1-4, with no clear D. Trimming pared 5 bases from V and 4 bases from J, leaving 11 bases between. This CDR3 is 14 amino acids long. Germline-derived CDR1 and CDR2 are MNHEY and SVGAGI. CDR3 DNA sequence: TGTGCCAGCAGTATCGAACCCGGTAATGAAAAACTGTTTTTT. Protein sequence: CASSIEPGNEKLFF.

The chain has TRBV28 and TRBJ2-1; 8 nucleotides match TRBD1. The CDR3 contains 15 residues. V lost 6 bases and J lost 7; bases outside the gene matches: 11. From germline, CDR1 is MDHEN and CDR2 SYDVKM. CDR3 protein: CASSPRDRGKNEQFF. CDR3 DNA sequence: TGTGCCAGCAGCCCCCGAGACAGGGGTAAAAATGAGCAGTTCTTC.

In its sample, this clone was seen once. The V call is TRBV10-3, the J call TRBJ2-1, with D maybe TRBD1 (6 bases). Per the germline V gene, CDR1 is ENHRY and CDR2 is SYGVKD. V was pared by 0 bases and J by 6 bases, with 6 bases between. The CDR3 is made up of 13 amino acids. The CDR3: CAISESQGNEQFF. CDR3 sequence (DNA): TGTGCCATCAGTGAGTCACAGGGCAATGAGCAGTTCTTC.

The V and J genes are TRBV27 and TRBJ1-2; 9 bases match TRBD1. The length of the CDR3 is 14 residues. V shed 4 bases and J 5 bases; nucleotides not matched to a gene: 5. The germline CDR1 and CDR2 sequences are MNHEY and SMNVEV (reference sequence). Here the CDR3 DNA reads TGTGCCAGCAGTTGGGGACAGGGAGGGTATGGCTACACCTTC. Translation: CASSWGQGGYGYTF.

The chain links TRBV14 to TRBJ1-6; D uncertain. The germline gives CDR1 SGHDN, CDR2 FVKESK. The V end lost 1 base, the J end lost 9 bases, and 13 bases lay between the germline ends. CDR3 length: 15 amino acids. CDR3 residues: CASSQGAARSSPLHF. Written as DNA, the CDR3 is TGTGCCAGCAGCCAAGGGGCTGCCCGGAGTTCACCCCTCCACTTT.

The rearrangement joins TRBV28 to TRBJ2-1; 8 positions match TRBD1. This CDR3 has 10 residues. Trimming took 4 bases from V and 14 from J; bases not matched to a gene: 1. Germline CDR1 reads MDHEN; CDR2 reads SYDVKM. CDR3 bases: TGTGCCAGCAGTTCGGACAGGGAGTTCTTC. This encodes CASSSDREFF.